The entry below gives a single T cell receptor (beta chain) sequence along with its context. Here immunoSEQ multiplex PCR was the method, and the copy in TCRdb shows in-frame clones only, minus some. The table includes tens of thousands of clones, 70% to 90% detected once. This sample was included in a study of blood T cell repertoires in COVID-19. The overall study: Acute and convalescent COVID-19 specimens originated in the United States, Italy and Spain. From T cells, B-cell-depleted T cells, or PBMCs came the material, which was cDNA or gDNA.

The source material was peripheral blood. The sequence was obtained from a man aged 60-69 years with COVID-19, enrolled during active disease.

CDR3 in amino acids: CASSLGKSYGYTF. DNA for the CDR3: TGTGCCAGCAGTTTGGGCAAATCCTATGGCTACACCTTC. The chain has TRBV6-5 and TRBJ1-2; D is ambiguous. This CDR3 comprises 13 residues. CDR1 MNHEY and CDR2 SVGAGI come from the germline V gene. The V end lost 4 bases, the J end lost 4 bases, and 10 bases lay between the germline ends.